This paragraph reports one T cell receptor beta chain. Antigen: not known. The source of the sample is a study of PD-1 blockade in classical Hodgkin lymphoma. Overall study results and limits: Newly diagnosed patients were reported to start with lower TCR diversity than healthy donors. There remain no defined causes for the repertoire differences, which possibly reflect disease activity or prior therapy.

Looked up from germline, CDR1 is SGHTA and CDR2 is FQGNSA. The CDR3 extends over 15 amino acids. The trim removed 4 bases at V and 8 bases at J, leaving 9 bases unmatched. Time point noted: cycle 4 day 1 (C4D1), after more than five weeks of nivolumab. Patients all relapsed after autologous stem cell transplantation, and there was variation in brentuximab vedotin exposure. Best responses included complete response and partial response; otherwise, the best response was progressive disease. Sequenced by immunoSEQ multiplex PCR; TCRdb stores in-frame clones only, minus some. Among 7,500 to 9,500 clones listed, roughly 87% were seen once.

This receptor was identified in a human donor with classical Hodgkin lymphoma. The chain carries TRBV7-2 and TRBJ2-1; 9 bases align to TRBD1. The sample here was peripheral blood mononuclear cells (PBMCs), taken before the fourth cycle of nivolumab. CDR3 sequence (DNA): TGTGCCAGCAGCTCCCGGGGGACAGGGACTTATGAGCAGTTCTTC. Its protein is CASSSRGTGTYEQFF. The full variable domain, in which reference TRBV7-2 and TRBJ2-1 provide the parts outside the CDR3, is GAGVSQSPSNKVTEKGKDVELRCDPISGHTALYWYRQSLGQGLEFLIYFQGNSAPDKSGLPSDRFSAERTGGSVSTLTIQRTQQEDSAVYLCASSSRGTGTYEQFFGPGTRLTVL.